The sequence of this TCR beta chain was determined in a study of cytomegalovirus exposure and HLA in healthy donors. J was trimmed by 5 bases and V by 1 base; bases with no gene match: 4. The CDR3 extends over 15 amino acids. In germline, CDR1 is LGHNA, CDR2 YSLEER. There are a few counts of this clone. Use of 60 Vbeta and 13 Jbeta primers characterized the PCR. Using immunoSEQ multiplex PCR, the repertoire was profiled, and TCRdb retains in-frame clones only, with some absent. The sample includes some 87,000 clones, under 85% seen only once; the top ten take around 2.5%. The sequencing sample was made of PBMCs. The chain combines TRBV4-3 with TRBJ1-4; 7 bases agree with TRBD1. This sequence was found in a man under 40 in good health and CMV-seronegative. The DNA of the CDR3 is TGCGCCAGCAGCCAAGTGACAGGGTCGAATGAAAAACTGTTTTTT. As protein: CASSQVTGSNEKLFF.